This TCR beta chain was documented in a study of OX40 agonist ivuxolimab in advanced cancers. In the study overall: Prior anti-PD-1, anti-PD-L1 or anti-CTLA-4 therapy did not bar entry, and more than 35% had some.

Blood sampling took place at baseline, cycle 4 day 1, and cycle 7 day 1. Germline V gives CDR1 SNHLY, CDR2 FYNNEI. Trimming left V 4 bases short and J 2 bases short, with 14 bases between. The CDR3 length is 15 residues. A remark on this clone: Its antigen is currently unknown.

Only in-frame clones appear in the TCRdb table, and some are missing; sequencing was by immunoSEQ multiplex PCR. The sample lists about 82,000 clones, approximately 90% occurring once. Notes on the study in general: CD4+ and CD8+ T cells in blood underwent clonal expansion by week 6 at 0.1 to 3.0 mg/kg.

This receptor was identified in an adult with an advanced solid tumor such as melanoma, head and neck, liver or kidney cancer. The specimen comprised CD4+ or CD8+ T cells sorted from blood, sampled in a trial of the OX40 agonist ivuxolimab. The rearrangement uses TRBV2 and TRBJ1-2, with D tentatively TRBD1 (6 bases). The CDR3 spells CASSALPGANYGYTF. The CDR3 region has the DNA TGTGCCAGCAGTGCTCTTCCGGGGGCGAACTATGGCTACACCTTC.